A single sample is the source of the 21 T cell receptor beta chains below, sequenced in a study of Tregs in tolerant kidney transplant recipients. The data were produced by immunoSEQ multiplex PCR, yet TCRdb's version contains in-frame clones alone and is incomplete. This repertoire shows some 100,000 clones, 92% found once; its top ten account for roughly 0.63%. The sample was CD4+ T cells from blood. The receptors stem from a human donor in good health.

This chain joins TRBV2 and TRBJ1-5; 7 bases are a match to TRBD1. Germline loops: CDR1 SNHLY, CDR2 FYNNEI. The CDR3 has 15 residues. The junction had 6 bases not matched to a gene; V was cut back by 1 base and J by 6 bases. CDR3 sequence (DNA): TGTGCCAGCAGTGAAGGCAGGGGGTGGGTTCAGCCCCAGCATTTT. This gives the protein CASSEGRGWVQPQHF.

This clone was seen a single time. The V and J genes are TRBV6-5 and TRBJ1-1; TRBD1 matches 7 bases. The CDR3 covers 12 residues. V was clipped by 5 bases and J by 5 bases; unmatched bases: 2. Per germline, CDR1 MNHEY and CDR2 SVGAGI. CDR3 sequence (DNA): TGTGCCAGCAGTGTCAGGGGGACTGAAGCTTTCTTT. Translated, it gives CASSVRGTEAFF.

This clone was counted between two and nine times. This chain connects TRBV7-6 to TRBJ1-6, with D possibly TRBD1 on 5 matching bases. The CDR3 runs to 13 residues. In germline, CDR1 is SGHVS, CDR2 FNYEAQ. The ends were cut back, 1 base at V and 9 bases at J, with 7 bases in the middle. The CDR3 sequence: CASSLVGGSPLHF. The CDR3 nucleotides are TGTGCCAGCAGCTTAGTCGGGGGTTCACCCCTCCACTTT.

On this clone itself: At one end the junction does not follow the germline gene, possibly because of a read error. This rearrangement joins TRBV19 to TRBJ2-7; 9 nucleotides agree with TRBD1. Germline V CDR1 and CDR2: LNHDA, SQIVND (reference sequence). This CDR3 has 16 residues. The DNA for the CDR3 is TGTGTCAGTAGTATAGGTGCGGGACAGGGAATCTACGAGCAGTACTTC. It translates to CVSSIGAGQGIYEQYF.

V is TRBV6-1 and J is TRBJ1-5; D unclear. This CDR3 is built from 15 residues. Trimming took off 4 bases at V and 5 bases at J, with 15 bases between the two ends. Germline CDR1 is MNHNS and CDR2 is SASEGT. CDR3 in DNA: TGTGCCAGCAGTGCTTGGGCCCTTGGAGATCAGCCCCAGCATTTT. Amino acids: CASSAWALGDQPQHF.

This clone has a handful of counts. The chain is built from TRBV6-4 and TRBJ2-1; D possibly corresponds to TRBD2 (7 bases). Germline assignment: CDR1 MRHNA and CDR2 SNTAGT. V lost 3 bases and J lost 3, with 12 bases in between. The length of the CDR3 is 15 residues. CDR3 DNA sequence: TGTGCCAGCAGTGAGGGGAGGGGGGACTACAATGAGCAGTTCTTC. This codes for CASSEGRGDYNEQFF.

CDR3 nucleotide sequence: TGTGCCAGCACCATAGACAGGGCCAAAAACATTCAGTACTTC. This translates into CASTIDRAKNIQYF. The genes are TRBV5-8 and TRBJ2-4; D might be TRBD1 (6 bases). The CDR3 loop spans 14 amino acids. V was trimmed by 6 bases and J by 1 base, leaving 11 bases between them. The germline gives CDR1 SGHTS, CDR2 YDEGEE. Variable domain in full (rest from reference TRBV5-8 and TRBJ2-4): EAGVTQSPTHLIKTRGQQATLRCSPISGHTSVYWYQQALGLGLQFLLWYDEGEERNRGNFPPRFSGRQFPNYSSELNVNALELEDSALYLCASTIDRAKNIQYFGAGTRLSVL.

V and J are TRBV11-1 and TRBJ2-1; D unresolved. The CDR3 is 14 amino acids. The germline CDR1 and CDR2 sequences are SGHAT and FQDESV (reference sequence). V was pared by 6 bases and J by 3 bases, with 12 bases between. The CDR3 DNA follows: TGTGCCAGCAGTGCCCGCCCCGGCTACAATGAGCAGTTCTTC. Its protein product is CASSARPGYNEQFF.

This chain joins TRBV2 and TRBJ1-2; D possibly corresponds to TRBD1 (6 bases). Germline loops: CDR1 SNHLY, CDR2 FYNNEI. Trimming pared 5 bases from V and 3 bases from J, leaving 13 bases between. The CDR3 spans 14 residues. The CDR3 nucleotides read TGTGCCAGCAGTCGGACCAAGGGGGACTATGGCTACACCTTC. It encodes CASSRTKGDYGYTF.

CDR3 in amino acids: CASSLPGDSSRHNEQFF. In DNA form, the CDR3 reads TGTGCCAGCAGCCTCCCGGGGGACTCTAGCCGTCATAATGAGCAGTTCTTC. The V call is TRBV7-3, the J call TRBJ2-1, with D possibly being TRBD2 (6 bases). The V end lost 5 bases, the J end lost 7 bases, and 24 bases lay between the germline ends. Germline lookup yields CDR1 SGHTA and CDR2 FQGTGA. This CDR3 has 17 amino acids.

The genes are TRBV10-1 and TRBJ1-5, with 7 bases that match TRBD1. CDR3 size: 13 residues. The germline CDR1 and CDR2 sequences are WNHNN and SYGVQD (reference sequence). V lost 6 bases to trimming and J lost 3 bases; unmatched junction nucleotides: 2. CDR3 sequence (DNA): TGCGCCAGCAGCGACAGGGTCAATCAGCCCCAGCATTTT. It encodes CASSDRVNQPQHF.

In DNA, the CDR3 is TGTGCCGCCTCGGGGGGACCGGCTTGGGGAGAAACTGAAGCTTTCTTT. This codes for CAASGGPAWGETEAFF. This chain joins TRBV19 and TRBJ1-1; D is perhaps TRBD1 (5 bases). The CDR3 loop spans 16 amino acids. Germline V lookup: CDR1 LNHDA, CDR2 SQIVND (reference sequence). Trimming pared 11 bases from V and 5 bases from J, leaving 27 bases between.

The chain couples TRBV11-3 to TRBJ2-3; D is unclear. Trimming shortened V by 3 bases and J by 2 bases, and 9 bases separated the two germline ends. Per germline, CDR1 SGHNT and CDR2 YENEEA. CDR3 length: 14 amino acids. For the CDR3, the DNA is TGTGCCAGCAGCTTCTCTAGGGCCACAGATACGCAGTATTTT. It codes for CASSFSRATDTQYF.

The chain combines TRBV7-9 with TRBJ2-3, with 12 bases that match TRBD2. V gave up 10 bases and J gave up 3 bases; unmatched junction bases: 5. Germline V lookup: CDR1 SEHNR, CDR2 FQNEAQ (reference sequence). The CDR3 has 14 residues. The DNA for the CDR3 is TGTGCCACCCTTCTAGCGGGGGGGACAGATACGCAGTATTTT. It translates to CATLLAGGTDTQYF.

The rearrangement uses TRBV6-5 and TRBJ2-3, with 14 nucleotides matching TRBD2. V shed 6 bases and J 8 bases; nucleotides not matched to a gene: 1. The CDR3 contains 13 residues. The germline CDR1 and CDR2 sequences are MNHEY and SVGAGI. The DNA of the CDR3 is TGTGCCAGCAGCGGACTAGCGGGGGGTACGCAGTATTTT. This gives the protein CASSGLAGGTQYF.

The chain uses TRBV18 and TRBJ1-5, with D perhaps TRBD1 (6 bases). Trimming cost V 3 bases and J 11 bases, with 20 bases left between them. In germline, CDR1 is KGHSH, CDR2 LQKENI. The CDR3 is 15 amino acids. Here the CDR3 DNA reads TGTGCCAGCTCACCGCCCGCGGGGGCTGGGAGGTCCCAGCATTTT. It codes for CASSPPAGAGRSQHF.

This sequence joins TRBV5-1 and TRBJ1-2; no clear D gene. V lost 0 bases, J lost 0 bases, and 6 bases lay in between. From germline, CDR1 is SGHRS and CDR2 YFSETQ. There are 14 residues in the CDR3. The CDR3 loop reads CASSLDSPNYGYTF. As DNA, the CDR3 is TGCGCCAGCAGCTTGGACAGTCCTAACTATGGCTACACCTTC.

The V gene is TRBV5-8, the J gene TRBJ2-2; D unresolved. Trimming took 5 bases from V and 4 from J, leaving 12 bases between them. The CDR3 has 14 amino acids. The germline V gene encodes CDR1 SGHTS and CDR2 YDEGEE. The CDR3 DNA sequence: TGTGCCAGCAGACTGAGGCTCCTCACCGGGGAGCTGTTTTTT. It is translated as CASRLRLLTGELFF.

The chain uses TRBV19 and TRBJ1-6; unclear D gene. Deletions cut 2 bases from V and 9 bases from J, with 20 bases between. Germline values: CDR1 LNHDA, CDR2 SQIVND (reference sequence). CDR3 length: 17 amino acids. In nucleotides, the CDR3 is TGTGCCAGTAGTATAACCCAGGTTCGGGGAATTGGTTCACCCCTCCACTTT. It translates to CASSITQVRGIGSPLHF.

The gene calls are TRBV6-1 and TRBJ1-2; D is unclear. V was clipped by 2 bases and J by 4 bases, with 11 bases between them. This CDR3 has 14 amino acids. Germline CDR1 and CDR2: MNHNS and SASEGT. Here the CDR3 DNA reads TGTGCCAGCAGTGAATCGGGGAGCCTCTATGGCTACACCTTC. It codes for CASSESGSLYGYTF.

The rearrangement uses TRBV29-1 and TRBJ1-1, with D possibly being TRBD1 (5 bases). V lost 8 bases and J lost 3, with 22 bases in between. Germline lookup yields CDR1 SQVTM and CDR2 ANQGSEA. CDR3 length: 15 residues. This chain's CDR3 is CSISHLSRGYTEAFF. The CDR3 region has the DNA TGCAGCATTTCCCATTTAAGTAGGGGTTACACTGAAGCTTTCTTT.